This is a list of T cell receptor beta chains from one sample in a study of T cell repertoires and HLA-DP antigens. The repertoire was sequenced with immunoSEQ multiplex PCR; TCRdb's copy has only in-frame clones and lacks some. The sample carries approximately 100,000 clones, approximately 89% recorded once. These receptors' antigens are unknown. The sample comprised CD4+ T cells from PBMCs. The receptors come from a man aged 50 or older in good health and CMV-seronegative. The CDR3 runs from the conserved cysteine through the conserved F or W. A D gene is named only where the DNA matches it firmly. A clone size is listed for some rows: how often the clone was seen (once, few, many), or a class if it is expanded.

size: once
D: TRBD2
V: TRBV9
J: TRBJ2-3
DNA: TGTGCCAGCTCCGTAGAGGCCGTAGCGGGGGGGTCAAACACAGATACGCAGTATTTT
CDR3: CASSVEAVAGGSNTDTQYF

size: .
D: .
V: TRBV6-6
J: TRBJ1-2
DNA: TGTGCCAGCCGTTTATCGGGGAACTATGGCTACACCTTC
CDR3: CASRLSGNYGYTF

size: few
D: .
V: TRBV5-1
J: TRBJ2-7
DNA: TGCGCCAGCAGCGACGACAGGTTGATCCACGAGCAGTACTTC
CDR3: CASSDDRLIHEQYF

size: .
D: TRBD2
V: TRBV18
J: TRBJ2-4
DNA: TGTGCCAGCTCACCTGTGACTAGCGGGAGCGGGACCAAAAACATTCAGTACTTC
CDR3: CASSPVTSGSGTKNIQYF

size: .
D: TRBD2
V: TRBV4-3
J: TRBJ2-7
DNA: TGCGCCAGCAGCCTAGCCGGGACTAGCGGGGGGGCTTACGAGCAGTACTTC
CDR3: CASSLAGTSGGAYEQYF

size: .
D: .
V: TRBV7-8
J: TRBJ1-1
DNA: TGTGCCAGCAGCCCCCCGTCGACATACTCGAGGGACACTGAAGCTTTCTTT
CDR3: CASSPPSTYSRDTEAFF

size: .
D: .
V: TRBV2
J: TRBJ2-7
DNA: TGTGCCAGCACCTTGCCTTTCGTGGTAGAGCAGTACTTC
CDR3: CASTLPFVVEQYF

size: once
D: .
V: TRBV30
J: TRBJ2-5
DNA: TGTGCCTGGAGTGAAGAGGAGACCCAGTACTTC
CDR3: CAWSEEETQYF

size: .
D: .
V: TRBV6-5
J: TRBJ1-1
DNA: TGTGCCAGCACTCTTGGGAGGAACACTGAAGCTTTCTTT
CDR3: CASTLGRNTEAFF

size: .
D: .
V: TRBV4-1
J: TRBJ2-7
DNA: TGCGCCAGCAGCCAAGATCCAGGCGTAGGCTCCTACGAGCAGTACTTC
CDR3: CASSQDPGVGSYEQYF

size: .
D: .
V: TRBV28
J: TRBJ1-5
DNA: TGTGCCAGCAGCACCCCCGGGACGCCTGACAATCAGCCCCAGCATTTT
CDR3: CASSTPGTPDNQPQHF

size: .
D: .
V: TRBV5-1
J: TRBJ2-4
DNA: TGCGCCAGCAGCTTGGTTCCCAGGGAAGGAAAAAACATTCAGTACTTC
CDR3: CASSLVPREGKNIQYF

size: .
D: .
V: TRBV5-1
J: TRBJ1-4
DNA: TGCGCCAGCAGCTTGGTAGGGGGGGCTTCTAATGAAAAACTGTTTTTT
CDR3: CASSLVGGASNEKLFF

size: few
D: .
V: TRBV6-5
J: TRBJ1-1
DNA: TGTGCCAGCAGTTGGCAGGGTGGGGGTGAAGCTTTCTTT
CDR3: CASSWQGGGEAFF

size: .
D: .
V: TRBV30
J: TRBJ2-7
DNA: TGTGCCTGGGGACAGAGAACCTACGAGCAGTACTTC
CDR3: CAWGQRTYEQYF

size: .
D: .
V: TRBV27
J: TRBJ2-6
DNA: TGTGCCAGCAGTTCCGACGGGTCTGGGGCCAACGTCCTGACTTTC
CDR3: CASSSDGSGANVLTF

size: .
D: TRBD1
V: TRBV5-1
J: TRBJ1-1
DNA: TGCGCCAGCAGCACGACAGGGGGGGTTCAGGAAGCTTTCTTT
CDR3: CASSTTGGVQEAFF

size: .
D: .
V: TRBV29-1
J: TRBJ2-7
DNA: TGCAGCGTTGAAGGCACAGGGAGTCCCTACGAGCAGTACTTC
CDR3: CSVEGTGSPYEQYF

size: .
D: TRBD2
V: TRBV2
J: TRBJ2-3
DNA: TGTGCCAGCAAGAGGCAGCGGGGGGCCAGGGATACGCAGTATTTT
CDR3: CASKRQRGARDTQYF

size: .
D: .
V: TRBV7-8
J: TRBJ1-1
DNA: TGTGCCAGCAGCTTAGGGGGGCCCACTGAAGCTTTCTTT
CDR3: CASSLGGPTEAFF

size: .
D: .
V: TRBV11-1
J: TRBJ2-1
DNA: TGTGCCAGCAGTCCCGGGACACAAAATGAGCAGTTCTTC
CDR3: CASSPGTQNEQFF

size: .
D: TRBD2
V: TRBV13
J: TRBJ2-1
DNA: TGTGCCAGCAGCCATATCGGGACTAGCGGTCACAATGAGCAGTTCTTC
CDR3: CASSHIGTSGHNEQFF

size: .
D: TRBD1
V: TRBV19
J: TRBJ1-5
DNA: TGTGCCAGTACCTTGGGGAGGGGGCAAAGTCAGCCCCAGCATTTT
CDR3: CASTLGRGQSQPQHF

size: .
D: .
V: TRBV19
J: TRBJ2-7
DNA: TGTGCCAGTAGTATGAGGACACCCAGAGGGGACTACGAGCAGTACTTC
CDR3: CASSMRTPRGDYEQYF

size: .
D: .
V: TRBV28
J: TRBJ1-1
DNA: TGTGCCAGCAGTTTCTACCCACAGGGAGACACTGAAGCTTTCTTT
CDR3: CASSFYPQGDTEAFF

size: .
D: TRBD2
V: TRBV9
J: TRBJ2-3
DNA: TGTGCCAGCAGCGTAGTTCGAGGGACTAGCGGGAGCCCAGATACGCAGTATTTT
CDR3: CASSVVRGTSGSPDTQYF

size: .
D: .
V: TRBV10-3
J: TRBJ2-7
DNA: TGTGCCATCAAGAGAGAGGGTGCCTACGAGCAGTACTTC
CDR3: CAIKREGAYEQYF

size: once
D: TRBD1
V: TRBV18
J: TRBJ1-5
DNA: TGTGCCAGCTCACCATCCGTGACAGGGGGGAATCAGCCCCAGCATTTT
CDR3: CASSPSVTGGNQPQHF

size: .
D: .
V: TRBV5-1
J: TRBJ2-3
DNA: TGCGCCAGCAGCTCACAGGGTTCCCGTGGCACAGATACGCAGTATTTT
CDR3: CASSSQGSRGTDTQYF

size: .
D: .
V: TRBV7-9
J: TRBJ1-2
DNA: TGTGCCAGCAGCTTTGATAGGGTTGACTATGGCTACACCTTC
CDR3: CASSFDRVDYGYTF

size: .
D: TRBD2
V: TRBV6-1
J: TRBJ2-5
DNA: TGTGCCAGCAGTGACAGCGGGGGGTCGTTGGCCCAGTACTTC
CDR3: CASSDSGGSLAQYF

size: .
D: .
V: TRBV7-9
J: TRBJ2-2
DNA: TGTGCCAGCAGCTTATCAGGGGCGGGCACCGGGGAGCTGTTTTTT
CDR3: CASSLSGAGTGELFF

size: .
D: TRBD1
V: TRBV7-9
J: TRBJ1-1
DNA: TGTGCCAGCAGAGGGGACTTACAGGGGGGATCTGAAGCTTTCTTT
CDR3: CASRGDLQGGSEAFF

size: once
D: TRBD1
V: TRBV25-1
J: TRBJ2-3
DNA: TGTGCCAGCGCCGGGACAGGGGGTTTTAATACGCAGTATTTT
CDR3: CASAGTGGFNTQYF

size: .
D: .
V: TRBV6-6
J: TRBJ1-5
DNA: TGTGCCAGCAGTTCTCGGGACAGCAATCAGCCCCAGCATTTT
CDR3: CASSSRDSNQPQHF

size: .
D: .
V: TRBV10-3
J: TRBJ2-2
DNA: TGTGCCATCAGCCAACTCCCGAACACCGGGGAGCTGTTTTTT
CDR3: CAISQLPNTGELFF

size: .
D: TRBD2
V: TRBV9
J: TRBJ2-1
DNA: TGTGCCAGCAGCTCACGGACTAGCGGCTTTAACAATGAGCAGTTCTTC
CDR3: CASSSRTSGFNNEQFF

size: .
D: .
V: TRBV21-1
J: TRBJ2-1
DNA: TGTGCCAGCAGCCAGGGCCCTAGCGGGTACAATGAGCAGTTCTTC
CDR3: CASSQGPSGYNEQFF

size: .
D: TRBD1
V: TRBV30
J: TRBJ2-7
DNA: TGTGCCTGGTCCGGGACAGGGTTTAATTACGAGCAGTACTTC
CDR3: CAWSGTGFNYEQYF

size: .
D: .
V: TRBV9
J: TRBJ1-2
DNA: TGTGCCAGCAGCGCCGACCCCTGGGTCAGCGATGGCTACACCTTC
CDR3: CASSADPWVSDGYTF

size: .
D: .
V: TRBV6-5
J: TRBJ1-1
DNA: TGTGCCAGCAGGACTCGAATGCCTTTCTTT
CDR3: CASRTRMPFF

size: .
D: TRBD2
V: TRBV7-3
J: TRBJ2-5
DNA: TGTGCCAGCAGCCAATATAGCGGGGGGGCCCAAGAGACCCAGTACTTC
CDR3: CASSQYSGGAQETQYF

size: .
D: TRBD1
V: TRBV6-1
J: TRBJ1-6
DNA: TGTGCCAGCAGTGAAGCGGCACAGGGGATATCCTATAATTCACCCCTCCACTTT
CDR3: CASSEAAQGISYNSPLHF

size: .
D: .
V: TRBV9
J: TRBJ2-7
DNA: TGTGCCAGCAGCGTAGGTGGGGGCCCCACCTACGAGCAGTACTTC
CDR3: CASSVGGGPTYEQYF